The clone carrying this T cell receptor beta chain was observed many times. This specimen comes from a study of T cells in Graves' hyperthyroidism and ophthalmopathy. Patients aged 18 to 65 had newly diagnosed hyperthyroidism lasting under 2 months. Diagnoses were established using clinical symptoms, serum thyroxine and TRAb, thyroid ultrasound and orbital computed tomography. The CDR3 is 15 amino acids. CDR1 and CDR2 from the germline V gene are SNHLY and FYNNEI. The ends lost 6 bases at V and 4 bases at J; junction bases unmatched: 11. Amplified regions were TCR beta CDR3 sequences from RNA transcripts. Carried out on the TCR CDR3, a first-round RT-PCR used the HTBI primer set. Each CDR3 protein gets one entry after TCRdb re-called the multiplex PCR reads with MiXCR. This table holds more than 550,000 distinct CDR3 sequences, around 15% found once.

This sequence was found in a man aged 45-65 years with Graves' hyperthyroidism. The sequenced sample consisted of blood. This rearrangement joins TRBV2 to TRBJ2-7, with TRBD2 matching 8 bases. In DNA, the CDR3 is TGTGCCAGCAGGGTGAGGTTAGCGGGAAGATACGAGCAGTACTTC. Amino acid sequence: CASRVRLAGRYEQYF.